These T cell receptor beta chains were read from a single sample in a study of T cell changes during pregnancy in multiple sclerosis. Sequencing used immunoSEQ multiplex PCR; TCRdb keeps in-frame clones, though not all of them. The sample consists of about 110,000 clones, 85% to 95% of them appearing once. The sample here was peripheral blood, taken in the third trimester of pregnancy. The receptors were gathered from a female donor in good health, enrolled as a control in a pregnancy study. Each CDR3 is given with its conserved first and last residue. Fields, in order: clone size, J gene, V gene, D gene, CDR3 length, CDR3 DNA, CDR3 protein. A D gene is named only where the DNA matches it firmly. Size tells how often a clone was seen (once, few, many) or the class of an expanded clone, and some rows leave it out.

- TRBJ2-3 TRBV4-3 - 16 TGCGCCAGCAGCCAAATGGTTGGGGCGACGCCCGATACGCAGTATTTT CASSQMVGATPDTQYF
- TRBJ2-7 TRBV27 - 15 TGTGCCAGCAGTCTCAGGGGCCCCTTTTCCTACGAGCAGTACTTC CASSLRGPFSYEQYF
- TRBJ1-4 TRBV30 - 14 TGTGCCTGGGGAACAGGGAGAGGGAATGAAAAACTGTTTTTT CAWGTGRGNEKLFF
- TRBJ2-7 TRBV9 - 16 TGTGCCAGCAGTGTGAGGGGGACACCCGGTTCCTACGAGCAGTACTTC CASSVRGTPGSYEQYF
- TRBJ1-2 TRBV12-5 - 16 TGTGCTAGTGGTTTGGTCGTGGACAAAAGTAACTATGGCTACACCTTC CASGLVVDKSNYGYTF
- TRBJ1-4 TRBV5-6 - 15 TGTGCCAGCAGCCCCCAACAGGGAGGGTTTGAAAAACTGTTTTTT CASSPQQGGFEKLFF
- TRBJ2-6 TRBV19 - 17 TGTGCCAGCGGACGGGCAGGGGCTAATTCCGGGGCCAACGTCCTGACTTTC CASGRAGANSGANVLTF
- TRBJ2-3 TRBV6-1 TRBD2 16 TGTGCCAGCAGTGTAACGGGGGGGCCCGGCACAGATACGCAGTATTTT CASSVTGGPGTDTQYF
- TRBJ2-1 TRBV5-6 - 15 TGTGCCAGCAGCTCAGAAACAGGGTATAACAATGAGCAGTTCTTC CASSSETGYNNEQFF
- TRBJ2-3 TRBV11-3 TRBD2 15 TGTGCCAGCAGCTTCCTAGCGGGGAGCACAGGTACGCAGTATTTT CASSFLAGSTGTQYF
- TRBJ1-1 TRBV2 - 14 TGTGCCAGCACTAAACTTCGGGAGAGCACTGAAGCTTTCTTT CASTKLRESTEAFF
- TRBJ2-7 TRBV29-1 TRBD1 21 TGCAGCGTTGAGAAGGCATTGTGGATGACATGGGCCAGGGGGAGCTCCTACGAGCAGTACTTC CSVEKALWMTWARGSSYEQYF
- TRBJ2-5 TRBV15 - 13 TGTGCCACCAGCAGAGGACTACAAGAGACCCAGTACTTC CATSRGLQETQYF
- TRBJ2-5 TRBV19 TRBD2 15 TGTGCCAGTAGTAGGGGACTAGCGGGGGAAGAGACCCAGTACTTC CASSRGLAGEETQYF
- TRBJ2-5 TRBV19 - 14 TGTGCCAGTAGTCGACCAGGCGATCAAGAGACCCAGTACTTC CASSRPGDQETQYF
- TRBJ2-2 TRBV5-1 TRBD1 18 TGCGCCAGCAGCTATACTACCGGGACAGGGGGCGACACCGAGGAGCTGTTTTTT CASSYTTGTGGDTEELFF
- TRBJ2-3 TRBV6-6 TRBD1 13 TGTGCCAGCGCACGAGGGGGCGCAGATACGCAGTATTTT CASARGGADTQYF
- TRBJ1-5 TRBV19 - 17 TGTGCCAGTACCCAGGGACCGGCAAAAAGGGGGAATCAGCCCCAGCATTTT CASTQGPAKRGNQPQHF
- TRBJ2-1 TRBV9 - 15 TGTGCCAGCAGCGTAGCTCCCTGGGGCAGCCCGGAGCAGTTCTTC CASSVAPWGSPEQFF
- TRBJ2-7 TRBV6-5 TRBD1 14 TGTGCCAGCAGTTACCAACAGGGGACATACGAGCAGTACTTC CASSYQQGTYEQYF
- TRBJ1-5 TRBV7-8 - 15 TGTGCCAGCAGCTTAAGTGGGCCGAGCAATCAGCCCCAGCATTTT CASSLSGPSNQPQHF
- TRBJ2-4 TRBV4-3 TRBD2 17 TGCGCCAGCAGCCATATTAAGGCTAGCGGGGGGTCAAACATTCAGTACTTC CASSHIKASGGSNIQYF
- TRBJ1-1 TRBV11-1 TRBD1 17 TGTGCCAGCAGCTTAGGTGAAGGGGGCCTTGGGGACACTGAAGCTTTCTTT CASSLGEGGLGDTEAFF
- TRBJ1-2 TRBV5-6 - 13 TGTGCCAGCAGCTTGGGGGGGGACGATGGCTACACCTTC CASSLGGDDGYTF
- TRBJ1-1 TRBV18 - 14 TGTGCCAGCTCACTAAGAGCGGGGATAACTGAAGCTTTCTTT CASSLRAGITEAFF
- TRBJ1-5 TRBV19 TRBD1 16 TGTGCCAGTAGTACGATATTGGGACAGAGCAATCAGCCCCAGCATTTT CASSTILGQSNQPQHF
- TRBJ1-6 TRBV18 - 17 TGTGCCAGCTCACTTGAAGTTCTACTAGGCTATGATTCACCCCTCCACTTT CASSLEVLLGYDSPLHF
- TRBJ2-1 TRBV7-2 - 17 TGTGCCAGCAGCTTAGCGGCCGGCCAGGGGCACTACAATGAGCAGTTCTTC CASSLAAGQGHYNEQFF
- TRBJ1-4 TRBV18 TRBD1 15 TGTGCCAGCTCACCCCGCCGGGACAGTAATGAAAAACTGTTTTTT CASSPRRDSNEKLFF
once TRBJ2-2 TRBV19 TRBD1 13 TGTGCCGGAAGACAGGGGAACACCGGGGAGCTGTTTTTT CAGRQGNTGELFF
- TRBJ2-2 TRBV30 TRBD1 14 TGTGCCTGGACCGGGACAGGGGGAACCGGGGAGCTGTTTTTT CAWTGTGGTGELFF
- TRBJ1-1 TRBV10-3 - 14 TGTGCCACCTGGACCGCACGGGGGAACACTGAAGCTTTCTTT CATWTARGNTEAFF
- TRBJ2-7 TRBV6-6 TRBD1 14 TGTGCCAGCGGCACCAGGGACAGCTCCTACGAGCAGTACTTC CASGTRDSSYEQYF